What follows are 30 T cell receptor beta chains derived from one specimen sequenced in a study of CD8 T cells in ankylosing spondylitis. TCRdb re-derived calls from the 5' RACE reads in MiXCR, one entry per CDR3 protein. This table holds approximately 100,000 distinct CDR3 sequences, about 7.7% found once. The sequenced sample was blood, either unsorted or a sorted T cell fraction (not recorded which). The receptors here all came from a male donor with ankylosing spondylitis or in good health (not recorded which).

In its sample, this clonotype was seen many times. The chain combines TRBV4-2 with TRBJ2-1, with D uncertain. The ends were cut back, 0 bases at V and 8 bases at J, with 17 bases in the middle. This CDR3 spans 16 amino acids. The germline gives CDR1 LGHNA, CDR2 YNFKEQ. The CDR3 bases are TGTGCCAGCAGCCAAGATCGGATAACCCATCGCGATGAGCAGTTCTTC. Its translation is CASSQDRITHRDEQFF.

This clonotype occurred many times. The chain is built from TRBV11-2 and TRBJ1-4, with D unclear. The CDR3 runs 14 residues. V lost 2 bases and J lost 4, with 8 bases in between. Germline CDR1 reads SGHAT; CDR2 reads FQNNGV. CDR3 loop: CASSLFGHNEKLFF. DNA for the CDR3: TGTGCCAGCAGCTTATTCGGTCATAATGAAAAACTGTTTTTT.

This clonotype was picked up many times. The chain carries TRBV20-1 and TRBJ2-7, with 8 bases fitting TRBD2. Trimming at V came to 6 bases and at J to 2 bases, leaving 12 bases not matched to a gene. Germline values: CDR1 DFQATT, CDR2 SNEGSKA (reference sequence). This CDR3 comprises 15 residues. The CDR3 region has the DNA TGCAGTGCCCAACTTGGAACTAGCGGAGCCTACGAGCAGTACTTC. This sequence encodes CSAQLGTSGAYEQYF.

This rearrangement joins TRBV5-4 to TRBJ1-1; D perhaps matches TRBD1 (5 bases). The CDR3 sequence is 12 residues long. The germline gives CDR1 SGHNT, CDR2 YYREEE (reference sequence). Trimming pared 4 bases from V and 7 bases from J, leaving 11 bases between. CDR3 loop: CASSLRDGEAFF. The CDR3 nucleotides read TGTGCCAGCAGCCTTAGGGACGGTGAAGCTTTCTTT.

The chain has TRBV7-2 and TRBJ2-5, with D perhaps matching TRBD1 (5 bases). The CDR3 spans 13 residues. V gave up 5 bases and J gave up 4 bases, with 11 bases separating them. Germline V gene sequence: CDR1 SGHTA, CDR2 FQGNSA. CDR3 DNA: TGTGCCAGCAGCAGGGGTCTAGGAGAGACCCAGTACTTC. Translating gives CASSRGLGETQYF. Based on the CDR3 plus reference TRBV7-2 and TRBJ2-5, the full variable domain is GAGVSQSPSNKVTEKGKDVELRCDPISGHTALYWYRQSLGQGLEFLIYFQGNSAPDKSGLPSDRFSAERTGGSVSTLTIQRTQQEDSAVYLCASSRGLGETQYFGPGTRLLVL.

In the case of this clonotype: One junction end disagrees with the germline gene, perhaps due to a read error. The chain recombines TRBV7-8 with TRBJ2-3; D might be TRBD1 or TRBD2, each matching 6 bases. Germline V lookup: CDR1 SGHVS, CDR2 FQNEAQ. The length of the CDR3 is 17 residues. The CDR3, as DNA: TGTGCCAGCAGCCCTATCGCTGCGGGACAAAGCACAAATACGCAGTATTTT. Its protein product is CASSPIAAGQSTNTQYF.

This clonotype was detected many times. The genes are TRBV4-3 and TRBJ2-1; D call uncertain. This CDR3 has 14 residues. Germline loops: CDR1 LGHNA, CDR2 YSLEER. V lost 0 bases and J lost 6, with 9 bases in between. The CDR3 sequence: CASSQDLGVNEQFF. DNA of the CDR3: TGCGCCAGCAGCCAAGATTTAGGAGTCAATGAGCAGTTCTTC.

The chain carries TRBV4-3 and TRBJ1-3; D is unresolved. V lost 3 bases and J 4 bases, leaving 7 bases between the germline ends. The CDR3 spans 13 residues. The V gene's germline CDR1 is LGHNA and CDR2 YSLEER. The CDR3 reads CASSQAVGNTIYF. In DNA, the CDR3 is TGCGCCAGCAGCCAGGCCGTCGGAAACACCATATATTTT.

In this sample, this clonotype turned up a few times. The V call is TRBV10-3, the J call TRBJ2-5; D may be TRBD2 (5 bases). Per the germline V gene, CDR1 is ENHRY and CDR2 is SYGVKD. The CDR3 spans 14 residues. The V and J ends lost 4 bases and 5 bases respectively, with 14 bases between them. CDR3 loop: CAISVRGSSETQYF. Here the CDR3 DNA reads TGTGCCATCAGTGTGCGAGGGTCGAGTGAGACCCAGTACTTC.

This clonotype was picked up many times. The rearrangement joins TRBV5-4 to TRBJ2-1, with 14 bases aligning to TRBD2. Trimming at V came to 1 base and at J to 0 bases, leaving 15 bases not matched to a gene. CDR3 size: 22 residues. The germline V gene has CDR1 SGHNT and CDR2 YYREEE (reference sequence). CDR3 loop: CASSLSGSGLAGGRSSYNEQFF. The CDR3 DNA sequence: TGTGCCAGCAGCTTGTCAGGGTCCGGACTAGCGGGAGGCAGGAGCTCCTACAATGAGCAGTTCTTC.

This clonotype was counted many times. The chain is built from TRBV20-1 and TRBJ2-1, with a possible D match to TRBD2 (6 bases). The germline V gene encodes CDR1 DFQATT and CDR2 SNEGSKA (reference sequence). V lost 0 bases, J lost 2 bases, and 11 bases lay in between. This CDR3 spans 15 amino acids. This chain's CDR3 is CSARDLAGPYNEQFF. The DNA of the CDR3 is TGCAGTGCTAGAGATCTTGCGGGACCCTACAATGAGCAGTTCTTC.

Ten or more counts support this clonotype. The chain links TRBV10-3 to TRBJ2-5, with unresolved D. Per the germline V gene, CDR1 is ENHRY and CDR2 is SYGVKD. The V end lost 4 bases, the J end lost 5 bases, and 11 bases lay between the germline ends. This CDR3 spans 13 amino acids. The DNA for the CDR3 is TGTGCCATCAGTGCAGCAGTCAGGGAGACCCAGTACTTC. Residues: CAISAAVRETQYF.

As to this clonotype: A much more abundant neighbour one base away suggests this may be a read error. CDR3 region: CVSSRSYEQYF. Here the CDR3 DNA reads TGTGTCAGCAGCCGCTCCTACGAGCAGTACTTC. This chain uses TRBV14 with TRBJ2-7, with no clear D. CDR1 is SGHDN and CDR2 is FVKESK in the germline V gene. The CDR3 is 11 residues long.

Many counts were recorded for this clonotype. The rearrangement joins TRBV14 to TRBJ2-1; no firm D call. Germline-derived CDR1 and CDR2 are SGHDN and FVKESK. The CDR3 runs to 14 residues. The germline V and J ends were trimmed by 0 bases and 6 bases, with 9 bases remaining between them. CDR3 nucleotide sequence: TGTGCCAGCAGCCAAGATTTAAGTTTCAATGAGCAGTTCTTC. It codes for CASSQDLSFNEQFF.

CDR3 residues: CSAFTGQDTEAFF. CDR3 nucleotides: TGCAGTGCTTTTACAGGGCAGGACACTGAAGCTTTCTTT. The chain has TRBV20-1 and TRBJ1-1; maybe TRBD1 (6 bases). The CDR3 covers 13 residues. Trimming stripped 5 bases from V and 3 bases from J, with 13 bases between. Germline CDR1 and CDR2: DFQATT and SNEGSKA (reference sequence).

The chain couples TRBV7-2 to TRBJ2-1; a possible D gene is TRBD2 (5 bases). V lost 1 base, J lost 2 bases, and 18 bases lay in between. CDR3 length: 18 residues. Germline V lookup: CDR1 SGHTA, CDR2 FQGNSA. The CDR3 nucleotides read TGTGCCAGCAGCTTAGGGCTAGCTGGTATCCACACCTACAATGAGCAGTTCTTC. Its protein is CASSLGLAGIHTYNEQFF. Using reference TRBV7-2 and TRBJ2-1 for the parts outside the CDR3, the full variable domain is GAGVSQSPSNKVTEKGKDVELRCDPISGHTALYWYRQSLGQGLEFLIYFQGNSAPDKSGLPSDRFSAERTGGSVSTLTIQRTQQEDSAVYLCASSLGLAGIHTYNEQFFGPGTRLTVL.

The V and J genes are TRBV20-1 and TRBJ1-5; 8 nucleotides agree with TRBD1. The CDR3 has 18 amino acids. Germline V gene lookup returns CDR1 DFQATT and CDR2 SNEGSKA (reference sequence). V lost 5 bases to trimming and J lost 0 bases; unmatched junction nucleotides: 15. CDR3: CSALEWAGGLYSNQPQHF. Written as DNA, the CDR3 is TGCAGTGCTCTAGAATGGGCAGGGGGCCTCTATAGCAATCAGCCCCAGCATTTT.

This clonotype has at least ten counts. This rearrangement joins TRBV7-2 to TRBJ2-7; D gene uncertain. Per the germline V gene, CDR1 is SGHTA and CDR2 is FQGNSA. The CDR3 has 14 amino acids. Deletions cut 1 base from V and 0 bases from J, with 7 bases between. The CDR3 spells CASSLVSSSYEQYF. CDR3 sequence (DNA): TGTGCCAGCAGCTTAGTTAGCAGCTCCTACGAGCAGTACTTC.

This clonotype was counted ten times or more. CDR3 residues: CSARDIGTQETQYF. As DNA, the CDR3 is TGCAGTGCTAGAGATATCGGCACCCAAGAGACCCAGTACTTC. The chain combines TRBV20-1 with TRBJ2-5; D is ambiguous. Per germline, CDR1 DFQATT and CDR2 SNEGSKA (reference sequence). The CDR3 totals 14 residues. The V end lost 0 bases, the J end lost 1 base, and 9 bases lay between the germline ends.

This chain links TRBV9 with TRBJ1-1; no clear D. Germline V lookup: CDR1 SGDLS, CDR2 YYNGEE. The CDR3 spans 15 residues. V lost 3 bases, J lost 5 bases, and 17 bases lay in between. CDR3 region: CASSAMTGGVTEAFF. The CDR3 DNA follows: TGTGCCAGCAGCGCCATGACGGGCGGGGTGACTGAAGCTTTCTTT.

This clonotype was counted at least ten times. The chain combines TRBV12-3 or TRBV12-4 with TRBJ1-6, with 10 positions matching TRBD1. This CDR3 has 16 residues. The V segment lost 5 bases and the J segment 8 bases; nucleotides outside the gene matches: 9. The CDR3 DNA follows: TGTGCCAGCAGTCTCCCGACAGGGGGCAGAGATTCACCCCTCCACTTT. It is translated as CASSLPTGGRDSPLHF.

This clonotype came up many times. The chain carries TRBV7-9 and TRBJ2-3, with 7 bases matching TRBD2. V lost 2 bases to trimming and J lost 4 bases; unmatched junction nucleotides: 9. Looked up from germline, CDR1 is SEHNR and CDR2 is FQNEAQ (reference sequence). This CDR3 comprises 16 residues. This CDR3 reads CASSLHRAGPSDTQYF. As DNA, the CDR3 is TGTGCCAGCAGCTTACACCGAGCGGGGCCCTCAGATACGCAGTATTTT.

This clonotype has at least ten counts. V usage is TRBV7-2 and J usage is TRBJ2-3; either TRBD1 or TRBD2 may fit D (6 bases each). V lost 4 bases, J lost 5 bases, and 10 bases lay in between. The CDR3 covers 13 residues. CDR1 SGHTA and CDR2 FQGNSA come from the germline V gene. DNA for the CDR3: TGTGCCAGCAGCTGGGGGGCTGGAGATACGCAGTATTTT. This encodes CASSWGAGDTQYF.

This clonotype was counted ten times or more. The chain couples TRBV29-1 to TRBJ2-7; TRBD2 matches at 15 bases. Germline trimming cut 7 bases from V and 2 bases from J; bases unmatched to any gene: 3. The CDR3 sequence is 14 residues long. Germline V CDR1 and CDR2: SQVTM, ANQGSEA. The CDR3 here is CSAGLAGGPYEQYF. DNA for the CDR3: TGCAGCGCGGGACTAGCGGGGGGACCCTACGAGCAGTACTTC.

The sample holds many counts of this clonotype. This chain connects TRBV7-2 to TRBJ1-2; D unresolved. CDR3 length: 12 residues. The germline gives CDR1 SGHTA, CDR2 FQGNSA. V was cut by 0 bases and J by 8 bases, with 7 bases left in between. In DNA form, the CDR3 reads TGTGCCAGCAGCTTAGCAGGGAGAGGCTACACCTTC. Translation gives CASSLAGRGYTF. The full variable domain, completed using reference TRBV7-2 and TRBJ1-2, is GAGVSQSPSNKVTEKGKDVELRCDPISGHTALYWYRQSLGQGLEFLIYFQGNSAPDKSGLPSDRFSAERTGGSVSTLTIQRTQQEDSAVYLCASSLAGRGYTFGSGTRLTVV.

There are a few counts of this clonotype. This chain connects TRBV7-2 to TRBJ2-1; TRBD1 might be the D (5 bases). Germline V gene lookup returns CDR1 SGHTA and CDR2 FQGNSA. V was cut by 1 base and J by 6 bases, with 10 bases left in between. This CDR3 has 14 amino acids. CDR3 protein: CASSLDFQGNEQFF. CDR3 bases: TGTGCCAGCAGCTTAGATTTCCAGGGCAATGAGCAGTTCTTC.

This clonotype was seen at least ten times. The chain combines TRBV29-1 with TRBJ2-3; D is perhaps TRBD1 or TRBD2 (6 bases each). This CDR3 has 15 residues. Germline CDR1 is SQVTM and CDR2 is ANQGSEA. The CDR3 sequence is CSGIPPGALTDTQYF. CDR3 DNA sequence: TGCAGTGGCATCCCCCCGGGGGCTCTCACAGATACGCAGTATTTT.

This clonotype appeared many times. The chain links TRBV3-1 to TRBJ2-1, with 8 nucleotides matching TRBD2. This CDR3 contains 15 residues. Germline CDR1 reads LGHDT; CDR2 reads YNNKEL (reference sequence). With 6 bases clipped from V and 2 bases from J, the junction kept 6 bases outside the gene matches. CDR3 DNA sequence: TGTGCCAGCAGTCCACTAGCGGTCGCCTACAATGAGCAGTTCTTC. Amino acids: CASSPLAVAYNEQFF.

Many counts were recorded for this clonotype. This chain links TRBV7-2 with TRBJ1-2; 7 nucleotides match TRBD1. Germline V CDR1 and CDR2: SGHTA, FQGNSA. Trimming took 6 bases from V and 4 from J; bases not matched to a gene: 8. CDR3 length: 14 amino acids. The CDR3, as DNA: TGTGCCAGCAGTCCAGGGGGACAGAGCTATGGCTACACCTTC. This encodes CASSPGGQSYGYTF.

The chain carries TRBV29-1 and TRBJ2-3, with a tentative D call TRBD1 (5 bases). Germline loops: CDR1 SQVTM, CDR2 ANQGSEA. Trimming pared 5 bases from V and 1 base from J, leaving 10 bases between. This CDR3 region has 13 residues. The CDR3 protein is CSVLGRGTDTQYF. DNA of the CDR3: TGCAGCGTTCTTGGCAGGGGCACAGATACGCAGTATTTT.